This TCR beta chain was identified in a study of shared clonotypes between healthy human individuals. Genomic DNA, for the unsorted samples, came from 80 million to 100 million PBMCs. The table came from immunoSEQ multiplex PCR; TCRdb's copy has only in-frame clones and leaves some out. The data hold roughly 510,000 clones, with roughly 79% observed a single time. About this clone: Possible read error: a much larger clone is one base away.

The CDR3 spans 11 residues. Germline CDR1 reads MNHNS; CDR2 reads SASEGT. With 6 bases removed from V and 2 bases from J, the gap between germline ends came to 5 bases. V usage is TRBV6-1 and J usage is TRBJ2-7, with D hard to call. The specimen was PBMCs. This TCR was sampled from a woman aged 40 to 50 in good health. Some clones in this sample may be carry-over from other donors' samples. CDR3 in amino acids: CASSVTYEQYF. In DNA form, the CDR3 reads TGTGCCAGCAGCGTGACCTACGAGCAGTACTTC.